A selection of T cell receptor beta chains follows, all from one sample in a study of T cell repertoires in cytomegalovirus infection. These receptors lack a known antigen. TCRdb processed the reads anew with MiXCR; each CDR3 protein has one entry. Seen here are about 60,000 distinct CDR3 sequences, 25% to 40% observed once, and the top ten hold 55% to 75%. The sample was PBMCs, sequenced either directly or after in vitro stimulation (not recorded which). These receptors were taken from a human donor in good health (CMV status not recorded). Some clones in this sample may be carry-over from other donors' samples. The CDR3 runs from the conserved cysteine through the conserved F or W. D genes are given only for firm matches. Size values are once, few and many counts, or a class for expanded clones, and some rows have none.

>-|-|TRBJ2-1|TRBV27
CASSARQAVNNEQFF
TGTGCCAGCAGTGCGAGACAGGCTGTTAACAATGAGCAGTTCTTC
>few|-|TRBJ1-1|TRBV6-5
CASTGRNTEAFF
TGTGCCAGCACAGGGCGGAACACTGAAGCTTTCTTT
>few|-|TRBJ1-6|TRBV20-1
CSAGSTPANSPLHF
TGCAGTGCTGGGTCGACACCGGCAAATTCACCCCTCCACTTT
>few|TRBD1|TRBJ2-7|TRBV6-1
CASSDRDRQLTYEQYF
TGTGCCAGCAGTGACCGGGACAGACAACTAACCTACGAGCAGTACTTC
>few|-|TRBJ2-1|TRBV7-9
CASSLKRVGYNNEQFF
TGTGCCAGCAGCTTAAAAAGGGTGGGATACAACAATGAGCAGTTCTTC
>few|TRBD1|TRBJ1-1|TRBV7-2
CASSLEGANTEAFF
TGTGCCAGCAGCTTAGAGGGGGCGAACACTGAAGCTTTCTTT
>few|TRBD2|TRBJ2-1|TRBV12-3/TRBV12-4
CASSTTGLAGVARQFF
TGTGCCAGCTCCACAACCGGACTAGCGGGGGTCGCTCGGCAGTTCTTC
>once|-|TRBJ2-1|TRBV29-1
CSVVGFQDRNENEQFF
TGCAGCGTTGTAGGATTCCAAGATCGGAACGAAAATGAGCAGTTCTTC
>few|-|TRBJ1-6|TRBV9
CASSAGTTSPLHF
TGTGCCAGCAGCGCTGGGACAACTTCACCCCTCCACTTT
>-|-|TRBJ1-6|TRBV2
CASSDSTGVYSPLHF
TGTGCCAGCAGTGACTCAACCGGGGTTTACTCACCCCTCCACTTT
>many|TRBD1|TRBJ2-1|TRBV29-1
CSVEGTGTGVVLEQFF
TGCAGCGTTGAAGGAACCGGGACAGGGGTGGTGTTGGAGCAGTTCTTC
>-|-|TRBJ1-5|TRBV5-5
CASSLTPSPNQPQHF
TGTGCCAGCAGCTTGACCCCCTCACCCAACCAGCCCCAGCATTTT
>many|-|TRBJ2-5|TRBV28
CASGGTWETQYF
TGTGCCAGCGGTGGGACCTGGGAGACCCAGTACTTC
>-|TRBD1|TRBJ1-6|TRBV6-6
CASSYSGTGGSPLHF
TGTGCCAGCAGTTACTCGGGGACAGGGGGTTCACCCCTCCACTTT
>-|-|TRBJ2-2|TRBV6-5
CASSYHRASATNTGELFF
TGTGCCAGCAGTTACCACAGGGCTAGCGCCACAAACACCGGGGAGCTGTTTTTT
>few|TRBD1|TRBJ1-3|TRBV6-1
CASSERDSEFSGNTIYF
TGTGCCAGCAGTGAACGGGACAGCGAGTTCTCTGGAAACACCATATATTTT
>-|-|TRBJ2-1|TRBV20-1
CSARRDPYNEQFF
TGCAGTGCTAGGCGGGATCCCTACAATGAGCAGTTCTTC
>-|TRBD2|TRBJ2-7|TRBV20-1
CSARARVGSGIYEQYF
TGCAGTGCTAGGGCTCGCGTGGGGAGCGGGATCTACGAGCAGTACTTC
>few|-|TRBJ1-5|TRBV6-2/TRBV6-3
CASTADWDEGVRNQPQHF
TGTGCCAGCACCGCCGACTGGGACGAGGGTGTCCGGAATCAGCCCCAGCATTTT
>few|TRBD1|TRBJ2-7|TRBV7-4
CASSSSGQSYEQYF
TGTGCCAGCAGTTCATCGGGACAGTCCTACGAGCAGTACTTC
>-|-|TRBJ2-1|TRBV6-2/TRBV6-3
CASSYLGGASYNEQFF
TGTGCCAGCAGTTATCTCGGGGGAGCCTCCTACAATGAGCAGTTCTTC
>-|-|TRBJ2-3|TRBV27
CASRDGRVADTQYF
TGTGCCAGCAGGGATGGTAGGGTTGCAGATACGCAGTATTTT
>-|-|TRBJ1-4|TRBV10-3
CAISEGQSNEKLFF
TGTGCCATCAGTGAAGGGCAGTCTAATGAAAAACTGTTTTTT
>-|-|TRBJ2-7|TRBV29-1
CSVMGESYEQYF
TGCAGCGTTATGGGTGAGAGCTACGAGCAGTACTTC
>-|-|TRBJ1-3|TRBV6-6
CASSSYAGGLYF
TGTGCCAGCAGTTCTTACGCGGGGGGTTTATATTTT
>-|TRBD2|TRBJ2-3|TRBV4-1
CASSQEVGGGADDTQYF
TGCGCCAGCAGCCAAGAGGTCGGCGGGGGGGCCGACGATACGCAGTATTTT
>few|-|TRBJ2-3|TRBV5-1
CASSLIPGGSDTQYF
TGCGCCAGCAGCTTGATACCGGGGGGCTCAGATACGCAGTATTTT
>-|-|TRBJ1-1|TRBV7-2
CASSLWADTEAFF
TGTGCCAGCAGCTTATGGGCAGACACTGAAGCTTTCTTT
>-|-|TRBJ2-7|TRBV7-2
CASSLGLVVSYEQYF
TGTGCCAGCAGCTTAGGGTTAGTAGTTTCCTACGAGCAGTACTTC
>-|-|TRBJ2-3|TRBV29-1
CSVASGPSSTDTQYF
TGCAGCGTTGCTTCGGGACCCTCTAGCACAGATACGCAGTATTTT
>-|TRBD2|TRBJ2-2|TRBV7-8
CASSLVPSGDTGELFF
TGTGCCAGCAGCTTAGTTCCTAGCGGGGACACCGGGGAGCTGTTTTTT
>few|-|TRBJ2-3|TRBV12-3/TRBV12-4
CASSHNQDTQYF
TGTGCCAGCAGTCACAATCAGGATACGCAGTATTTT
>-|-|TRBJ2-2|TRBV5-1
CASSLGNIGELFF
TGCGCCAGCAGCTTAGGCAATATCGGGGAGCTGTTTTTT
>few|-|TRBJ1-2|TRBV7-9
CASSRDGNYGYTF
TGTGCCAGCAGCCGGGACGGAAACTATGGCTACACCTTC
>-|-|TRBJ2-1|TRBV7-9
CASSLAASPGEQFF
TGTGCCAGCAGCTTAGCTGCTAGCCCGGGTGAGCAGTTCTTC
>-|-|TRBJ2-7|TRBV19
CASSGPGVGAYEQYF
TGTGCCAGTAGCGGACCAGGGGTGGGGGCCTACGAGCAGTACTTC
>-|-|TRBJ2-7|TRBV6-1
CASKRGAPLSEQYF
TGTGCCAGTAAAAGGGGGGCCCCTCTCTCCGAGCAGTACTTC
>few|TRBD2|TRBJ2-2|TRBV20-1
CSARNREGTGELFF
TGCAGTGCTAGAAACCGGGAGGGAACCGGGGAGCTGTTTTTT
>few|TRBD2|TRBJ2-3|TRBV5-4
CASSRGGLVDTQYF
TGTGCCAGCAGCCGGGGGGGACTAGTGGATACGCAGTATTTT
>many|-|TRBJ1-4|TRBV12-3/TRBV12-4
CASSSGGIGEKLFF
TGTGCCAGCAGTTCGGGGGGCATTGGTGAAAAACTGTTTTTT
>-|TRBD1|TRBJ1-4|TRBV19
CASSMWLTGGRANEKLFF
TGTGCCAGTAGTATGTGGTTGACAGGGGGTCGTGCTAATGAAAAACTGTTTTTT
>few|-|TRBJ1-1|TRBV28
CASSFQPRVTEAFF
TGTGCCAGCAGTTTTCAGCCAAGGGTCACTGAAGCTTTCTTT
>few|-|TRBJ2-7|TRBV27
CASGAGYGDAYEQYF
TGTGCCAGCGGAGCTGGTTACGGCGATGCCTACGAGCAGTACTTC
>many|TRBD1|TRBJ1-2|TRBV7-9
CASSRRDRANYGYTF
TGTGCCAGCAGCCGGCGGGACAGAGCGAACTATGGCTACACCTTC
>-|-|TRBJ2-1|TRBV20-1
CSATGVEGGPNNEQFF
TGCAGTGCCACTGGAGTCGAGGGAGGTCCGAACAATGAGCAGTTCTTC
>-|-|TRBJ1-5|TRBV20-1
CSAYARGWDNQPQHF
TGCAGTGCTTACGCCAGGGGATGGGACAATCAGCCCCAGCATTTT
>-|-|TRBJ1-2|TRBV12-3/TRBV12-4
CASSFRQDSGYTF
TGTGCCAGCAGTTTCAGGCAAGACTCTGGCTACACCTTC
>few|-|TRBJ2-7|TRBV11-3
CASSLGGGVSEQYF
TGTGCCAGCAGCCTAGGGGGGGGCGTCTCCGAGCAGTACTTC
>many|-|TRBJ1-5|TRBV7-2
CASSPGRAQPQHF
TGTGCCAGCAGCCCCGGGAGGGCCCAGCCCCAGCATTTT
>-|TRBD2|TRBJ2-1|TRBV9
CASSVGGSGNEQFF
TGTGCCAGCAGCGTAGGCGGGAGTGGGAATGAGCAGTTCTTC
>few|TRBD2|TRBJ2-1|TRBV7-8
CASSLGSTSARYNEQFF
TGTGCCAGCAGCTTAGGGTCGACTAGCGCTCGATACAATGAGCAGTTCTTC
>many|-|TRBJ1-3|TRBV7-2
CASSLTRVGNTIYF
TGTGCCAGCAGCTTAACAAGGGTTGGAAACACCATATATTTT
>-|TRBD2|TRBJ2-7|TRBV10-2
CASSGLEYEQYF
TGCGCCAGCTCGGGACTAGAGTACGAGCAGTACTTC
>-|-|TRBJ1-3|TRBV19
CASSISGSPQNTIYF
TGTGCCAGTAGTATTTCGGGGTCTCCGCAAAACACCATATATTTT
>-|TRBD2|TRBJ2-7|TRBV20-1
CSAQREAYEQYF
TGCAGTGCTCAGCGGGAGGCTTACGAGCAGTACTTC
>few|-|TRBJ1-5|TRBV20-1
CSARRGTSGSNQPQHF
TGCAGTGCTAGGCGAGGGACCAGTGGTTCCAATCAGCCCCAGCATTTT
>many|TRBD1|TRBJ1-5|TRBV28
CASSPGPTGSQPQHF
TGTGCCAGCAGTCCCGGCCCGACAGGGAGTCAGCCCCAGCATTTT
>few|-|TRBJ1-2|TRBV19
CAGGTAGGYTF
TGTGCCGGAGGGACCGCGGGCGGCTACACCTTC
>-|-|TRBJ1-2|TRBV7-2
CASSLSTQAGYGYTF
TGTGCCAGCAGCTTAAGCACACAAGCGGGCTATGGCTACACCTTC
>-|-|TRBJ2-1|TRBV29-1
CSVSQGSSSEQFF
TGCAGCGTTTCCCAGGGTTCTTCTAGTGAGCAGTTCTTC